One sample yielded the 15 T cell receptor beta chains listed below, sequenced in a study of blood T cells in healthy people across ages. Using a J-beta primer mix together with a sample-barcoded 5' primer, a second PCR was run for about 7 to 12 cycles. TCRdb used MiXCR to reprocess the 5' RACE reads, holding one entry per CDR3 protein. The repertoire holds about 640,000 distinct CDR3 sequences, with about 28% as singletons. The source material was blood. These receptors all stem from a woman older than 75 in good health.

In its sample, this clonotype was seen many times. The V and J genes are TRBV20-1 and TRBJ2-6; D is uncertain. This CDR3 is built from 13 residues. The germline V and J ends were trimmed by 5 bases and 4 bases, with 9 bases remaining between them. The V gene's germline CDR1 is DFQATT and CDR2 SNEGSKA (reference sequence). CDR3 DNA sequence: TGCAGTGCTCCTCTTTACGGGGCCAACGTCCTGACTTTC. This codes for CSAPLYGANVLTF.

J is TRBJ2-7 and V is TRBV29-1; D not certain. Per germline, CDR1 SQVTM and CDR2 ANQGSEA. Trimming pared 6 bases from V and 12 bases from J, leaving 24 bases between. The CDR3 is made up of 13 amino acids. The CDR3 bases are TGCAGCGTGACACTTGCGTCGCAAGAGACCCGGTACTTC. This sequence encodes CSVTLASQETRYF.

The rearrangement uses TRBV20-1 and TRBJ1-2; D unresolved. Trimming took off 1 base at V and 4 bases at J, with 13 bases between the two ends. Germline assignment: CDR1 DFQATT and CDR2 SNEGSKA (reference sequence). The CDR3 is made up of 14 amino acids. The DNA for the CDR3 is TGCAGTGCTAGAGCCCACGGAGGGTCCTATGGCTACACCTTC. It yields the protein CSARAHGGSYGYTF.

The V and J genes are TRBV7-8 and TRBJ2-1; D is undetermined. The J call may not be correct, given that the DNA end is closer to TRBJ2-7. Germline CDR1 is SGHVS and CDR2 is FQNEAQ. There are 16 residues in the CDR3. In DNA, the CDR3 is TGTGCCAGCAGCTCCTTTACCAGTCGCTCCTACAATGAGCAGTACTTC. This codes for CASSSFTSRSYNEQYF.

Of note for this clonotype: A much larger clone differs by one base, so this may be a read error. No conserved phenylalanine or tryptophan is present at the end of the CDR3, so a read error is the likely explanation. The chain is built from TRBV25-1 and TRBJ2-5; either TRBD1 or TRBD2 may fit D (6 bases each). In germline, CDR1 is MGHDK, CDR2 SYGVNS. Trimming left V 6 bases short and J 1 base short, with 15 bases between. The CDR3 runs to 15 residues. CDR3 DNA: TGTGCCAGCAGGGGCGCAGGGGAGGCCCAAGAGACCCAGTACCTC. This encodes CASRGAGEAQETQYL.

In this sample, this clonotype turned up a few times. CDR3 coding DNA: TGTGCCAGCAGCCCAGGAAGAGGCAGAGTAGGGACCCAGTTCTTC. Translation gives CASSPGRGRVGTQFF. The rearrangement joins TRBV7-3 to TRBJ2-1; TRBD1 or TRBD2 may be the D gene (5 bases each). The V and J ends lost 5 bases and 13 bases respectively, with 24 bases between them. The germline V gene has CDR1 SGHTA and CDR2 FQGTGA. The CDR3 sequence is 15 residues long.

V and J are TRBV6-6 and TRBJ1-1; 9 nucleotides align to TRBD1. Germline values: CDR1 MNHNY, CDR2 SVGAGI (reference sequence). V lost 5 bases, J lost 4 bases, and 5 bases stayed unmatched. This CDR3 region has 14 residues. CDR3 sequence reads: CASSLGQGITEAFF. The CDR3 region has the DNA TGTGCCAGCAGTCTAGGACAGGGGATCACTGAAGCTTTCTTT.

The V gene is TRBV10-3, the J gene TRBJ2-2; tentatively, D is TRBD1 (5 bases). CDR1 is ENHRY, CDR2 SYGVKD, per germline. Trimming stripped 3 bases from V and 5 bases from J, with 13 bases between. CDR3 length: 15 residues. CDR3 amino acids: CAISERGFFTGELFF. CDR3 bases: TGTGCCATCAGTGAAAGGGGCTTCTTTACCGGGGAGCTGTTTTTT.

A note on this clonotype: Possible read error: a much larger clone is one base away. The chain recombines TRBV20-1 with TRBJ2-7, with D perhaps TRBD1 or TRBD2 (6 bases each). Looked up from germline, CDR1 is DFQATT and CDR2 is SNEGSKA (reference sequence). CDR3 length: 13 residues. V was clipped by 6 bases and J by 5 bases, with 17 bases between them. CDR3 sequence (DNA): TGCAGTGCCCCACCGGGGGCGCGGGACGAGCAGTACTTC. Its translation is CSAPPGARDEQYF.

This clonotype occurred many times. The chain employs TRBV30 and TRBJ2-1; possible D gene TRBD2, 7 bases. CDR1 and CDR2 from the germline V gene are GTSNPN and SVGIG (reference sequence). The germline V and J ends were trimmed by 5 bases and 6 bases, with 17 bases remaining between them. CDR3 size: 14 residues. As DNA, the CDR3 is TGTGCCTGGGGTGGGGGGGGGGCTCCCAATGAGCAGTTCTTC. This encodes CAWGGGGAPNEQFF. Together with reference TRBV30 and TRBJ2-1, the CDR3 gives the full variable domain: SQTIHQWPATLVQPVGSPLSLECTVEGTSNPNLYWYRQAAGRGLQLLFYSVGIGQISSEVPQNLSASRPQDRQFILSSKKLLLSDSGFYLCAWGGGGAPNEQFFGPGTRLTVL.

The chain employs TRBV6-1 and TRBJ1-3; the D is unclear. From germline, CDR1 is MNHNS and CDR2 SASEGT. V was pared by 4 bases and J by 4 bases, with 8 bases between. CDR3 length: 13 residues. CDR3 sequence: CASSGRGGNTIYF. DNA of the CDR3: TGTGCCAGCAGTGGACGGGGAGGAAACACCATATATTTT.

A few counts support this clonotype. Given a much more abundant clone one base away, this may be a read error. The chain joins TRBV7-9 to TRBJ2-1; 8 positions agree with TRBD2. The CDR3 totals 14 residues. Germline lookup yields CDR1 SEHNR and CDR2 FQNEAQ (reference sequence). J gave up 13 bases and V 7 bases, and 15 bases lay outside the gene matches. The CDR3, as DNA: TGTGCCAGCAACAACCCCGGGGGGGCTGAGACCCAGTTCTTC. It specifies CASNNPGGAETQFF.

The rearrangement uses TRBV5-4 and TRBJ1-2; possible D gene TRBD1, 5 bases. The germline V and J ends were trimmed by 1 base and 7 bases, with 11 bases remaining between them. Germline V CDR1 and CDR2: SGHNT, YYREEE (reference sequence). This CDR3 comprises 13 residues. Written as DNA, the CDR3 is TGTGCCAGCAGCTTGCCGGGACGTCCTGGCTACACCTTC. This translates into CASSLPGRPGYTF.

This clonotype was picked up a small number of times. A much larger clonotype is one base distant, so this may be a read error. V and J are TRBV20-1 and TRBJ2-4, with D unresolved. CDR3 length: 11 residues. Germline V lookup: CDR1 DFQATT, CDR2 SNEGSKA (reference sequence). In nucleotides, the CDR3 is TGCGGTGCCACAGCCAAAAACATTCAGTACTTC. This codes for CGATAKNIQYF.

The gene calls are TRBV27 and TRBJ1-4; 7 nucleotides agree with TRBD1. Germline-derived CDR1 and CDR2 are MNHEY and SMNVEV (reference sequence). The CDR3 contains 16 residues. J lost 5 bases, V lost 2 bases, and 8 bases had no gene match. CDR3 residues: CASSLNRGGINEKLFF. In DNA, the CDR3 is TGTGCCAGCAGTTTAAACAGGGGAGGGATAAATGAAAAACTGTTTTTT. Together with reference TRBV27 and TRBJ1-4, the CDR3 gives the full variable domain: EAQVTQNPRYLITVTGKKLTVTCSQNMNHEYMSWYRQDPGLGLRQIYYSMNVEVTDKGDVPEGYKVSRKEKRNFPLILESPSPNQTSLYFCASSLNRGGINEKLFFGSGTQLSVL.